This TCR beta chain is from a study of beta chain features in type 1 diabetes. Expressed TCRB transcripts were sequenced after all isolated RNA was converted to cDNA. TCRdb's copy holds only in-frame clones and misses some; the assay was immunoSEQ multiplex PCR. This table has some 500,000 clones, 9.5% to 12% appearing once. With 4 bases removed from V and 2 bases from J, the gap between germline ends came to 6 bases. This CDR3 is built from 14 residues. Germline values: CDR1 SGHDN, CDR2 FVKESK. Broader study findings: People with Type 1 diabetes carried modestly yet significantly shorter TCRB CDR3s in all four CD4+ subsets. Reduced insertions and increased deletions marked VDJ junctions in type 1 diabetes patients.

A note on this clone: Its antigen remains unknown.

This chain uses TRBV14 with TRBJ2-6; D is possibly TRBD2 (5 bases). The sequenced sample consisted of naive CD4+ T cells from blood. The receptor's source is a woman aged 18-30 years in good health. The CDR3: CASSLGAGANVLTF. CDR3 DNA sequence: TGTGCCAGCAGCCTCGGGGCTGGGGCCAACGTCCTGACTTTC.